This T cell receptor beta chain derives from a study of shared T cell receptors in the human thymus (dated by TCRdb to about 2021). Concerning the study at large: The study examined how the human thymus generates shared, self-reactive T-cell receptor alpha chains.

CDR1 LNHDA and CDR2 SQIVND were looked up in the germline V gene (reference sequence). The CDR3 has 18 amino acids, counting the end cysteine and phenylalanine. Of the read, only the CDR3 DNA is kept; its 54 bases are in frame from base 1. A distance of 19 bases separates the germline ends of V and J, which lose 3 bases and 4 bases respectively. Libraries were made using the immunoSEQ multiplex PCR assay. TCRdb provides this immuneACCESS table in a form limited to in-frame rearrangements. Some clones are lacking; in checked studies, under half of them reflect an unresolved V gene, and why the rest are absent is not known. Present in this sample are 600,000 to 900,000 clones, roughly 85% of which were seen just once. Over 0.008% of the sample rests with the top ten. On this clone itself: Its recognized antigen is unknown. No much larger clonotype is one base removed from it; base qualities were not supplied.

The data were also submitted as part of a second study, on human thymus T cells. Per the second study: Immunologically healthy infants undergoing open corrective cardiac surgery for congenital heart defects in Finland were used as donors. Thymus tissue was obtained as surgical resects removed during corrective cardiac surgery. Both the thymic and the peripheral blood repertoires appeared to show biased V and J gene segment usage. Highly overlapping thymic TCR repertoires among unrelated individuals were reported in the related research. TCR alpha and beta repertoires from under 10 infant thymus samples and four related peripheral blood samples were characterized in the study. Donor ages ranging from about 7 to 250 days were recorded, and 5 to 7 male and a couple of female infants were included in the cohort. Thymocytes were released mechanically from tissue and stored at -70 °C as pellets of about 10-34 million cells. A QIAsymphony instrument was used to extract genomic DNA from frozen cell pellets. Using the immunoSEQ multiplex PCR assay, the TCRB and TCRAD loci were amplified from a standardized quantity of quality-controlled genomic DNA. The V(D)J region was spanned by amplicons of a length sufficient to cover the CDR3 and to identify V and J genes. Amplicon sequencing was performed on an Illumina platform through the commercial immunoSEQ service. Primer bias and sequencing errors were corrected as previously described, and TCRAD and TCRB definitions were based on the IMGT database. Analysis of the repertoires was done with immunoSEQ Analyzer 3.0 and VDJTools and included basic statistics, V/J segment usage, diversity estimates, rarefaction and pairwise overlap. To estimate diversity, the Chao1, ChaoE, Efron-Thisted, Shannon and inverse Simpson indices were applied, and diversity was also estimated on datasets down-sampled to the smallest sample. Repertoire overlap was assessed by strict matching of CDR3 nucleotide sequence, V gene and J gene, and clustering was done by Jaccard-based multidimensional scaling. On average, thymus samples gave 750,000 to 1,000,000 unique TCRB clonotypes, whereas blood samples gave roughly 84,000.

The TCR comes from a girl under two years old with a congenital heart defect. Donor details come from another sample of the same person, matched by shared clones. Material for sequencing was thymocytes. The V and J genes are TRBV19 and TRBJ2-6; a weak D assignment points to TRBD2 (5 bases agree). Read as DNA, the sequence is TGTGCCAGTAGTATGTCGGGATCGAGAGACCCAGGGGCCAACGTCCTGACTTTC. This encodes CASSMSGSRDPGANVLTF.